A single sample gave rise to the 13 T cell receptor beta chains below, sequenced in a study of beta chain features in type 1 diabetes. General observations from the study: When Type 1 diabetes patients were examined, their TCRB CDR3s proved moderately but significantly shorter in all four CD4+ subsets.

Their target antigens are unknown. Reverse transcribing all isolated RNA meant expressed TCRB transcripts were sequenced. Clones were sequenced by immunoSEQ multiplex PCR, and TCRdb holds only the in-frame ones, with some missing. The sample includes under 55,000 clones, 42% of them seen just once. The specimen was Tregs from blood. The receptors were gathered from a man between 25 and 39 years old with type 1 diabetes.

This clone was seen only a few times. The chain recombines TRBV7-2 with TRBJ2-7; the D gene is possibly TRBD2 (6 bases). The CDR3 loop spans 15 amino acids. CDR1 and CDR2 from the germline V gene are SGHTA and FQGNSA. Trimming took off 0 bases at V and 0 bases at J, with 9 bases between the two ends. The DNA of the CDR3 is TGTGCCAGCAGCTTAGCGGGAGGCACCTCCTACGAGCAGTACTTC. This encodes CASSLAGGTSYEQYF. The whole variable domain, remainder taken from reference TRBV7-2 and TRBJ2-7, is GAGVSQSPSNKVTEKGKDVELRCDPISGHTALYWYRQSLGQGLEFLIYFQGNSAPDKSGLPSDRFSAERTGGSVSTLTIQRTQQEDSAVYLCASSLAGGTSYEQYFGPGTRLTVT.

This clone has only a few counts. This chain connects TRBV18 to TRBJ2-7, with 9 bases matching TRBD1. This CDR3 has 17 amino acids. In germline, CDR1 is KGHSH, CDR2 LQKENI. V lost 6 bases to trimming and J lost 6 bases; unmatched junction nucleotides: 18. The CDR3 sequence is CASSIQGTGNGGGEQYF. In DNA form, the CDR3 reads TGTGCCAGCTCTATTCAAGGGACAGGGAATGGCGGTGGCGAGCAGTACTTC.

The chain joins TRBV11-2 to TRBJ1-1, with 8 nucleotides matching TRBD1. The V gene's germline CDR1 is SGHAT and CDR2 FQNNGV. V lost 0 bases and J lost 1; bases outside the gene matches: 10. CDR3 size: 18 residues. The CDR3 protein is CASSLDGGTGRRNTEAFF. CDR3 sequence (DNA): TGTGCCAGCAGCTTAGATGGGGGGACAGGCCGGAGGAACACTGAAGCTTTCTTT. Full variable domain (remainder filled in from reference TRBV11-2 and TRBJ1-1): EAGVAQSPRYKIIEKRQSVAFWCNPISGHATLYWYQQILGQGPKLLIQFQNNGVVDDSQLPKDRFSAERLKGVDSTLKIQPAKLEDSAVYLCASSLDGGTGRRNTEAFFGQGTRLTVV.

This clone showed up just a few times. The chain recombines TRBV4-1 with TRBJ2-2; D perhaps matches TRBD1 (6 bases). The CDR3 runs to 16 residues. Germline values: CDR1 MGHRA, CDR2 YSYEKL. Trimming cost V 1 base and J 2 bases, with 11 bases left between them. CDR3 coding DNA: TGCGCCAGCAGCCAAGCGGACAGAGCAAACACCGGGGAGCTGTTTTTT. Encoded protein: CASSQADRANTGELFF.

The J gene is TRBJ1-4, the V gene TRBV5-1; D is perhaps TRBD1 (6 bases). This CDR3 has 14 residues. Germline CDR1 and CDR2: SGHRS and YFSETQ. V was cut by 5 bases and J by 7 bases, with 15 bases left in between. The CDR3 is CASSFDRSGEKLFF. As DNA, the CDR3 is TGCGCCAGCAGTTTTGACAGGTCTGGTGAAAAACTGTTTTTT.

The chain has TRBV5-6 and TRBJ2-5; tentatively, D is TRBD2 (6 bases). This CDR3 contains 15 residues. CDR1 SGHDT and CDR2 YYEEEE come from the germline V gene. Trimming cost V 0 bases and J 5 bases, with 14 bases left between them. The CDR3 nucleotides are TGTGCCAGCAGCTTGGAGAGGGGCAGCGGGGAGACCCAGTACTTC. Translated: CASSLERGSGETQYF.

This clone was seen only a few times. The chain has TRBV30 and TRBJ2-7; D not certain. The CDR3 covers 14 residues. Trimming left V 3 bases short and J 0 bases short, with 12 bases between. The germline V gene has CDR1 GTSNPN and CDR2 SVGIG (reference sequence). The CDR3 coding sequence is TGTGCCTGGAGCTTACAGCTCCTCTCCTACGAGCAGTACTTC. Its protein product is CAWSLQLLSYEQYF.

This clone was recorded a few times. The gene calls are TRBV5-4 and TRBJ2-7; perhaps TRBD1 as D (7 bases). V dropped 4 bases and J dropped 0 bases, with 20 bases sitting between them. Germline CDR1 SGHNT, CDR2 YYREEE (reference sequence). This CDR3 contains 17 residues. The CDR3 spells CASSPTGRIGSSYEQYF. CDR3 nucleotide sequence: TGTGCCAGCAGCCCGACAGGGAGGATCGGGAGCTCCTACGAGCAGTACTTC.

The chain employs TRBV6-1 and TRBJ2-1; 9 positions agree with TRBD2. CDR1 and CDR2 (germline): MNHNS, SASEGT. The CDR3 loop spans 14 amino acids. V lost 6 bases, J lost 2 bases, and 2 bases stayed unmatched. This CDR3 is CASSRLAAYNEQFF. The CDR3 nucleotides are TGTGCCAGCAGCCGACTAGCGGCCTACAATGAGCAGTTCTTC.

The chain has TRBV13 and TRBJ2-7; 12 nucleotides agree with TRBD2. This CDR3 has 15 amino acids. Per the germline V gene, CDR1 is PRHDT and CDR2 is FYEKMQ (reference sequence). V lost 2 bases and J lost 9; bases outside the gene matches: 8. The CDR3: CASSLLAGGPSGQYF. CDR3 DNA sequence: TGTGCCAGCAGCTTACTAGCGGGAGGGCCCTCCGGGCAGTACTTC.

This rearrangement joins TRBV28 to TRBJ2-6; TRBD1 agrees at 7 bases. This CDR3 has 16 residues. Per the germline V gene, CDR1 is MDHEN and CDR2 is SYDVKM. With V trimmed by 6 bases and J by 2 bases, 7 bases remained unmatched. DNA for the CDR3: TGTGCCAGCAGCCCATCAGACAGGGCTGGGGCCAACGTCCTGACTTTC. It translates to CASSPSDRAGANVLTF.

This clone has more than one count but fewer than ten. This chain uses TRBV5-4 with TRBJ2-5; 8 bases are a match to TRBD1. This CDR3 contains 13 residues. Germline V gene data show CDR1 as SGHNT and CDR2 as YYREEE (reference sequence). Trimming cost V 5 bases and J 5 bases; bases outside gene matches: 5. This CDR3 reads CASSPGGGETQYF. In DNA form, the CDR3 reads TGTGCCAGCAGTCCAGGGGGCGGGGAGACCCAGTACTTC.

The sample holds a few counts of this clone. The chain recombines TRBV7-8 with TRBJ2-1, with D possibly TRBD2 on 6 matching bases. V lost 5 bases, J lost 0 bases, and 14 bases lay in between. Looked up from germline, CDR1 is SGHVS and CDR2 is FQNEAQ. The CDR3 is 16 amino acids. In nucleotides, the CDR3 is TGTGCCAGCAGCCTTACCGGGACTGCCTCCTACAATGAGCAGTTCTTC. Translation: CASSLTGTASYNEQFF.